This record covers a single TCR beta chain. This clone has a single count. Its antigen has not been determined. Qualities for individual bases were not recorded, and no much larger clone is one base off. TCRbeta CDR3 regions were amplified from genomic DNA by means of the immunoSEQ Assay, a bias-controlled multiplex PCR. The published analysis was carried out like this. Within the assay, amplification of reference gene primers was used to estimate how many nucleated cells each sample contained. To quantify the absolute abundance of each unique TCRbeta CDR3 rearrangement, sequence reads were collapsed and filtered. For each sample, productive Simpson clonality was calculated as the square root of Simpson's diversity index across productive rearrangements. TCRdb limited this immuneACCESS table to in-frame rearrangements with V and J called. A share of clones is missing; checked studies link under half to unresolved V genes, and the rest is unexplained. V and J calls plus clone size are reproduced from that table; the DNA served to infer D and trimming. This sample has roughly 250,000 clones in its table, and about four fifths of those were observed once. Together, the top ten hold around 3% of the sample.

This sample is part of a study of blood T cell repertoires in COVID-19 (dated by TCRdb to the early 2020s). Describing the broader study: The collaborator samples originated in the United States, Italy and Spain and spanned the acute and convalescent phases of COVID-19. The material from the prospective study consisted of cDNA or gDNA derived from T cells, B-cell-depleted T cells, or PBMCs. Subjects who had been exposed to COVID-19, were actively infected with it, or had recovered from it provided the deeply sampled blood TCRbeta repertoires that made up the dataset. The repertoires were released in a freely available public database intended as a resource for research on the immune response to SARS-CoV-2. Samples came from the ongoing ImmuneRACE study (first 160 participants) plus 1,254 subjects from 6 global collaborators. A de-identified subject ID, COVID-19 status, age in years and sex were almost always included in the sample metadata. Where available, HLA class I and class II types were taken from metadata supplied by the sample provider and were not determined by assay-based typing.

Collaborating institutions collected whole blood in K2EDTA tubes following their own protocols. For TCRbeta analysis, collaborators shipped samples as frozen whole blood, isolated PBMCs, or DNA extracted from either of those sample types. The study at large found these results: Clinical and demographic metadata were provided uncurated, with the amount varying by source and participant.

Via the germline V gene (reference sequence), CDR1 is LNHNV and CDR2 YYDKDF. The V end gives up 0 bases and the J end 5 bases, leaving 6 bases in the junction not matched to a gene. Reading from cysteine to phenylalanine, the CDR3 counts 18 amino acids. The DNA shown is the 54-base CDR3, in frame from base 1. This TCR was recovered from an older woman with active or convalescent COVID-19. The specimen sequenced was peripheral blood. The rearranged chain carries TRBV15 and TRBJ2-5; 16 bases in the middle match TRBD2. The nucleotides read TGTGCCACCAGCAGAGATGGGACTAGCGGGGGGGCCTGGGAGACCCAGTACTTC. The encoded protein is CATSRDGTSGGAWETQYF.